The 31 T cell receptor beta chains given below trace back to one sample, sequenced in a study of T cell clonality in common variable immunodeficiency. These receptors' antigens are unknown. Study-level findings and limits: Fewer deletions and N-nucleotide insertions were reportedly seen in common variable immunodeficiency TCR beta sequences.

Repertoires were generated with immunoSEQ multiplex PCR, while TCRdb's copy carries only in-frame clones and drops some. The data show tens of thousands of clones, with none appearing a single time. Sequenced: peripheral blood mononuclear cells. The source of these receptors is a human donor with common variable immunodeficiency.

Comments on this clone: The missing CDR3 end, 3 residues past where the read stops, is filled in from the germline J gene. The chain couples TRBV7-2 to TRBJ1-2; D is unresolved. Trimming removed 0 bases at V and 4 bases at J, with 9 bases between. CDR1 is SGHTA, CDR2 FQGNSA, per germline. CDR3 length: 14 residues. The CDR3 bases that were read are TGTGCCAGCAGCTTAGCCGATACAGCCTATGGC. As protein: CASSLADTAYG. The entire CDR3 reads CASSLADTAYGYTF.

On this clone itself: The read finishes 3 residues shy of the CDR3 end, and the germline J gene is used to complete it. V is TRBV7-8 and J is TRBJ1-1; the D gene is possibly TRBD1 (6 bases). The CDR3 has 14 residues. The ends were cut back, 5 bases at V and 4 bases at J, with 14 bases in the middle. Germline V CDR1 and CDR2: SGHVS, FQNEAQ. The CDR3 DNA, read in part, is TGTGCCAGCAGCCACCCTCGAGGGGGCACTGAA. Translated: CASSHPRGGTE. The entire CDR3 is CASSHPRGGTEAFF. The full variable domain, completed using reference TRBV7-8 and TRBJ1-1, is GAGVSQSPRYKVAKRGQDVALRCDPISGHVSLFWYQQALGQGPEFLTYFQNEAQLDKSGLPSDRFFAERPEGSVSTLKIQRTQQEDSAVYLCASSHPRGGTEAFFGQGTRLTVV.

Remarks on this clone: The read halts 3 residues ahead of the CDR3 end, with the missing end drawn from the germline J gene. V gene TRBV19 combines with J gene TRBJ1-3, with 8 bases aligning to TRBD1. Germline CDR1 LNHDA, CDR2 SQIVND (reference sequence). The CDR3 runs to 16 residues. Losses at the gene ends were 5 bases for V and 2 bases for J; bases not matched to a gene: 8. Partial CDR3 DNA: TGTGCCAGTAGTGTGTTCAGGGGGCCTGCTGGAAACACC. It specifies CASSVFRGPAGNT. The CDR3 in its entirety is CASSVFRGPAGNTIYF.

Worth noting for this clone: The CDR3 is cut off 3 residues early in the read; its end comes from the germline J gene. This chain uses TRBV20-1 with TRBJ1-1; no reliable D call. Germline values: CDR1 DFQATT, CDR2 SNEGSKA (reference sequence). The CDR3 loop spans 14 amino acids. Trimming removed 5 bases from V and 0 bases from J, with 13 bases in between. The chain's CDR3 is CSARAGSMNTEAFF. Partial CDR3 DNA: TGCAGTGCTCGTGCGGGGTCCATGAACACTGAA.

This clone has only a few counts. The DNA ends 3 residues before the CDR3 does, and the rest of the CDR3 is filled in from the germline J gene. The chain recombines TRBV6-1 with TRBJ1-1; 10 nucleotides agree with TRBD1. The CDR3 is 15 amino acids. With 2 bases clipped from V and 5 bases from J, the junction kept 5 bases outside the gene matches. The germline gives CDR1 MNHNS, CDR2 SASEGT. The CDR3 is CASSEQTGGRTEAFF. The sequenced part of the CDR3 DNA is TGTGCCAGCAGTGAACAGACAGGGGGCAGGACTGAA.

This clone was seen many times. Read coverage stops 3 residues before the CDR3 terminus; the germline J gene supplies the remainder. This chain uses TRBV18 with TRBJ2-1; 9 positions match TRBD1. Unmatched junction bases numbered 4, after V lost 0 bases and J lost 7 bases. The CDR3 covers 15 residues. Germline lookup yields CDR1 KGHSH and CDR2 LQKENI. The CDR3 reads CASSPPGQGWNEQFF. CDR3 DNA, as far as it was read: TGTGCCAGCTCACCACCGGGACAGGGATGGAATGAG.

About this clone: The CDR3 is cut off 3 residues early in the read; its end comes from the germline J gene. V and J are TRBV18 and TRBJ2-5; a weak D match, TRBD2 (6 bases). Looked up from germline, CDR1 is KGHSH and CDR2 is LQKENI. The germline V and J ends were trimmed by 6 bases and 5 bases, with 19 bases remaining between them. CDR3 length equals 15 residues. Partial CDR3 DNA: TGTGCCAGCTCGCCCGGACTAAATCTACGGGAGACC. Translation: CASSPGLNLRET. The full CDR3 sequence reads CASSPGLNLRETQYF.

Remarks on this clone: The sequenced fragment ends 3 residues before the CDR3 boundary, so the rest is inferred from the germline J gene. V and J are TRBV7-8 and TRBJ1-2; no clear D gene. CDR1 and CDR2 (germline): SGHVS, FQNEAQ. This CDR3 has 14 residues. Here the CDR3 reads CASSLARGGKGYTF. The part of the CDR3 DNA that was read is TGTGCCAGCAGCTTAGCGCGGGGAGGAAAGGGC.

With respect to this clone: The read ends 3 residues before the CDR3 terminus; that terminus is restored from the germline J gene. This rearrangement joins TRBV7-9 to TRBJ2-7; D perhaps matches TRBD1 (5 bases). Trimming pared 2 bases from V and 6 bases from J, leaving 17 bases between. Germline V gene data show CDR1 as SEHNR and CDR2 as FQNEAQ (reference sequence). The CDR3 sequence is 15 residues long. This CDR3 is CASSLSSGFISEQYF. CDR3 DNA, as far as it was read: TGTGCCAGCAGCTTAAGTTCAGGGTTTATCTCCGAG.

This clone was seen more than once but under ten times. The DNA ends 3 residues before the CDR3 does, and the rest of the CDR3 is filled in from the germline J gene. The chain couples TRBV18 to TRBJ1-3; a weak D match, TRBD1 (5 bases). The CDR3 consists of 16 residues. The germline V gene encodes CDR1 KGHSH and CDR2 LQKENI. The V gene lost 4 bases and the J gene lost 0 bases, with 13 bases spanning the gap. The CDR3 reads CASSQPGGSSGNTIYF. The sequenced CDR3 bases are TGTGCCAGCTCACAGCCTGGGGGGAGCTCTGGAAACACC.

This clone was found many times. Read sequence stops 3 residues before the CDR3 end, and the germline J gene provides the missing end. The chain employs TRBV5-6 and TRBJ1-2; TRBD1 matches 7 bases. CDR1 is SGHDT, CDR2 YYEEEE, per germline. Unmatched junction bases numbered 9, after V lost 3 bases and J lost 4 bases. The CDR3 loop spans 15 amino acids. CDR3 bases read: TGTGCCAGCAGCTCATCGACAGGGTGGTTCTATGGC. Translating it yields CASSSSTGWFYG. The full-length CDR3 reads as CASSSSTGWFYGYTF.

This clone was found many times. The observed sequence ends 3 residues before the CDR3 terminus, with the missing tail filled in from the germline J gene. The chain combines TRBV5-6 with TRBJ1-1; TRBD1 is a possible D gene (5 bases). The CDR3 extends over 15 amino acids. CDR1 and CDR2 (germline): SGHDT, YYEEEE. V gave up 4 bases and J gave up 0 bases, with 13 bases separating them. The sequenced part of the CDR3 DNA is TGTGCCAGCAGCGGGGAACAGGCGATGAACACTGAA. It codes for CASSGEQAMNTE. The entire CDR3 is CASSGEQAMNTEAFF.

This clone was observed a handful of times. One end of the junction varies from germline; a read error may be responsible. The CDR3 goes on 3 residues after the read ends, and that part is filled in from the germline J gene. The chain couples TRBV6-2 or TRBV6-3 to TRBJ1-5; D remains unclear. Germline lookup yields CDR1 MNHEY and CDR2 SVGEGT. This CDR3 is 15 amino acids long. Incomplete CDR3 DNA: TGTACCAGAAGTCTCCGAAACAGAGGAAATCAGCCC. Its translation is CTRSLRNRGNQP. The entire CDR3 protein is CTRSLRNRGNQPQHF.

This clone has at least ten counts. The read stops 3 residues short of the end of the CDR3; the missing end is completed from the germline J gene. The rearrangement uses TRBV7-2 and TRBJ2-5, with D perhaps TRBD1 (6 bases). This CDR3 has 15 amino acids. Per the germline V gene, CDR1 is SGHTA and CDR2 is FQGNSA. Trimming removed 2 bases from V and 1 base from J, with 11 bases in between. The CDR3 sequence is CASSLRPQGQETQYF. The DNA read from the CDR3 is TGTGCCAGCAGCTTAAGACCACAGGGCCAAGAGACC.

About this clone: The observed sequence ends 3 residues before the CDR3 terminus, with the missing tail filled in from the germline J gene. This chain uses TRBV7-3 with TRBJ1-2; weak D call: TRBD1 (6 bases). CDR1 is SGHTA and CDR2 is FQGTGA in the germline V gene. The CDR3 has 18 residues. CDR3 protein: CASSLSGPGVSQDGGYTF. The sequenced CDR3 bases are TGTGCCAGCAGCTTATCTGGTCCAGGGGTGAGCCAAGATGGGGGC.

This clone was seen only a few times. The read finishes 3 residues shy of the CDR3 end, and the germline J gene is used to complete it. This chain connects TRBV11-3 to TRBJ1-1, with 7 bases matching TRBD1. The CDR3 totals 14 residues. V lost 5 bases and J lost 2; bases outside the gene matches: 5. Germline assignment: CDR1 SGHNT and CDR2 YENEEA. This chain's CDR3 is CASSQIGGNTEAFF. The covered CDR3 bases are TGTGCCAGCAGCCAAATAGGGGGCAACACTGAA.

This clone showed up just a few times. The CDR3 extends 3 residues past the end of the read, so its final part is completed from the germline J gene. J is TRBJ2-3 and V is TRBV2, with 7 bases fitting TRBD1. CDR1 is SNHLY, CDR2 FYNNEI, per germline. V dropped 6 bases and J dropped 8; count of bases not matched to a gene: 11. CDR3 length: 14 amino acids. The CDR3 region is CASRSRGFRGTQYF. The CDR3 bases that were read are TGTGCCAGCAGAAGCAGGGGGTTCAGAGGTACG.

With respect to this clone: The read is 3 residues too short to cover the CDR3 end, so that end is filled in from the germline J gene. The V and J genes are TRBV19 and TRBJ2-3, with TRBD2 matching 8 bases. Germline V gene lookup returns CDR1 LNHDA and CDR2 SQIVND (reference sequence). J lost 0 bases, V lost 0 bases, and 5 bases had no gene match. This CDR3 region has 17 residues. The CDR3 protein is CASSIEEREISTDTQYF. The CDR3 bases that were read are TGTGCCAGTAGTATAGAGGAGCGGGAGATAAGCACAGATACG.

This clone was seen a few times. The CDR3 end falls 3 residues outside the read, so it is completed with the germline J gene. V is TRBV20-1 and J is TRBJ2-7; D remains unclear. The CDR3 consists of 14 residues. Germline CDR1 DFQATT, CDR2 SNEGSKA (reference sequence). Trimming removed 2 bases at V and 4 bases at J, with 15 bases between. Partial CDR3 DNA: TGCAGTGCTAGAAATCCACAGACCCTATACGAG. It specifies CSARNPQTLYE. The whole CDR3 protein reads CSARNPQTLYEQYF.

This clone was detected a few times. The read stops 3 residues short of the end of the CDR3; the missing end is completed from the germline J gene. The chain links TRBV19 to TRBJ2-7, with D unclear. CDR1 is LNHDA, CDR2 SQIVND, per germline (reference sequence). The V end lost 9 bases, the J end lost 6 bases, and 12 bases lay between the germline ends. The CDR3 loop spans 11 amino acids. The sequenced part of the CDR3 DNA is TGTGCCAGACCAGGTTTTCTCGAG. Its protein product is CARPGFLE. The whole CDR3 sequence is CARPGFLEQYF.

Details on this clone: The read finishes 3 residues shy of the CDR3 end, and the germline J gene is used to complete it. The chain employs TRBV11-2 and TRBJ2-5; 8 bases line up with TRBD1. Germline V CDR1 and CDR2: SGHAT, FQNNGV. CDR3 size: 13 residues. With V trimmed by 3 bases and J by 5 bases, 2 bases remained unmatched. Incomplete CDR3 DNA: TGTGCCAGCAGCTTGACAGGGGTTGAGACC. It translates to CASSLTGVET. The full CDR3 sequence reads CASSLTGVETQYF.

This clone was counted only a few times. The read halts 3 residues ahead of the CDR3 end, with the missing end drawn from the germline J gene. The chain combines TRBV18 with TRBJ2-5; D gene ambiguous. Trimming stripped 3 bases from V and 1 base from J, with 9 bases between. CDR1 is KGHSH, CDR2 LQKENI, per germline. This CDR3 has 14 amino acids. The CDR3 bases that were read are TGTGCCAGCTCACCCGACACGGCCCAAGAGACC. It codes for CASSPDTAQET. Given in full, the CDR3 is CASSPDTAQETQYF.

Comments on this clone: From the germline J gene comes the end of the CDR3, since the read stops 3 residues before it. J is TRBJ1-1 and V is TRBV5-1, with no clear D. CDR3 size: 16 residues. V gave up 0 bases and J gave up 1 base, with 13 bases separating them. Per the germline V gene, CDR1 is SGHRS and CDR2 is YFSETQ. The CDR3 region is CASSLDRTAWNTEAFF. The part of the CDR3 DNA that was read is TGCGCCAGCAGCTTGGACCGAACAGCTTGGAACACTGAA.

There are a few counts of this clone. The CDR3 is cut off 3 residues early in the read; its end comes from the germline J gene. V and J are TRBV19 and TRBJ1-1; a weak D match, TRBD1 (5 bases). V was cut by 1 base and J by 7 bases, with 10 bases left in between. The CDR3 sequence is 13 residues long. Germline CDR1 is LNHDA and CDR2 is SQIVND (reference sequence). The chain's CDR3 is CASSIGGGVEAFF. The CDR3 DNA, read in part, is TGTGCCAGTAGTATAGGGGGAGGGGTTGAA.

This clone occurred a few times. The read falls 3 residues short of the CDR3 end, and the missing part is taken from the germline J gene. The V gene is TRBV19, the J gene TRBJ1-2; 7 nucleotides align to TRBD1. This CDR3 region has 13 residues. The germline V gene encodes CDR1 LNHDA and CDR2 SQIVND (reference sequence). The sequenced part of the CDR3 DNA is TGTGCCAGTACCCGAGACAGGGACAGCGGC. It specifies CASTRDRDSG. The entire CDR3 is CASTRDRDSGYTF.

This clone occurred a few times. The DNA ends 3 residues before the CDR3 does, and the rest of the CDR3 is filled in from the germline J gene. The chain uses TRBV6-2 or TRBV6-3 and TRBJ2-7, with D uncertain. Trimming removed 3 bases from V and 3 bases from J, with 18 bases in between. Germline V lookup: CDR1 MNHEY, CDR2 SVGEGT. This CDR3 is 16 amino acids long. CDR3 in amino acids: CASSYPTSAGDYEQYF. The sequenced part of the CDR3 DNA is TGTGCCAGCAGTTATCCAACTTCTGCAGGAGACTACGAG.

This clone was seen ten or more times. The read ends 3 residues early relative to the CDR3; the germline J gene fills the gap. This chain links TRBV4-2 with TRBJ1-3, with 7 bases aligning to TRBD1. Germline trimming cut 4 bases from V and 0 bases from J; bases unmatched to any gene: 12. The CDR3 contains 18 residues. CDR1 and CDR2 (germline): LGHNA, YNFKEQ. CDR3 bases read: TGTGCCAGCAGCCCCACGTGGACAGGCTACCGCTCTGGAAACACC. It translates to CASSPTWTGYRSGNT. The complete CDR3 sequence is CASSPTWTGYRSGNTIYF.

This clone has just a few counts. The read finishes 3 residues shy of the CDR3 end, and the germline J gene is used to complete it. V is TRBV7-3 and J is TRBJ2-3, with 8 bases identical to TRBD1. The V segment lost 4 bases and the J segment 5 bases; nucleotides outside the gene matches: 2. The V gene's germline CDR1 is SGHTA and CDR2 FQGTGA. The CDR3 runs 13 residues. The DNA read from the CDR3 is TGTGCCAGCAGCTCACAGGGGGAAGATACG. Amino acid sequence: CASSSQGEDT. The CDR3 reads in full as CASSSQGEDTQYF.

Many counts were recorded for this clone. The read ends 3 residues before the CDR3 terminus; that terminus is restored from the germline J gene. This chain uses TRBV30 with TRBJ2-5; maybe TRBD2 (5 bases). CDR1 and CDR2 (germline): GTSNPN, SVGIG (reference sequence). V was cut by 7 bases and J by 4 bases, with 13 bases left in between. The CDR3 contains 12 residues. Here the CDR3 reads CAYSRVRETQYF. The DNA read from the CDR3 is TGTGCCTATTCGAGGGTTCGAGAGACC.

A note on this clone: Read coverage stops 3 residues before the CDR3 terminus; the germline J gene supplies the remainder. J is TRBJ1-1 and V is TRBV7-9, with TRBD1 matching over 10 bases. There are 15 residues in the CDR3. The V segment lost 5 bases and the J segment 5 bases; nucleotides outside the gene matches: 8. In germline, CDR1 is SEHNR, CDR2 FQNEAQ (reference sequence). The DNA read from the CDR3 is TGTGCCAGCAGCCCCCGCCGGGACAGGGGAACTGAA. Its protein is CASSPRRDRGTE. The full CDR3 reads CASSPRRDRGTEAFF.

This clone was counted only a few times. The CDR3 goes on 3 residues after the read ends, and that part is filled in from the germline J gene. This sequence joins TRBV19 and TRBJ1-1; D unresolved. The CDR3 has 14 amino acids. The germline gives CDR1 LNHDA, CDR2 SQIVND (reference sequence). With 5 bases removed from V and 0 bases from J, the gap between germline ends came to 10 bases. The CDR3 DNA, read in part, is TGTGCCAGTAGTCTGCGAACCTTGAACACTGAA. Its translation: CASSLRTLNTE. The full CDR3 sequence reads CASSLRTLNTEAFF.